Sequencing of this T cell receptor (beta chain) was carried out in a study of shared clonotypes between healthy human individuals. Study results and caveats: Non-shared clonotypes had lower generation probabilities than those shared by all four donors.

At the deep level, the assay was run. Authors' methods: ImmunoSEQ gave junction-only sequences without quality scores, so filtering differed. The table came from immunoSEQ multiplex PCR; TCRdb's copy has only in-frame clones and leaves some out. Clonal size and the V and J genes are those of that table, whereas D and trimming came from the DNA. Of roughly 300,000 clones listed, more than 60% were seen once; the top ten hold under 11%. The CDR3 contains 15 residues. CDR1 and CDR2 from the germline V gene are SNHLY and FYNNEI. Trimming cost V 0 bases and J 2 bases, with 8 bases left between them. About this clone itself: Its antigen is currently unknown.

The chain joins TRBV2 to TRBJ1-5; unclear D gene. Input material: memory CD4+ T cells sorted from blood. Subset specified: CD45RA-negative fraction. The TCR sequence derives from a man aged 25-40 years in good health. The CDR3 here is CASSEAGLGNQPQHF. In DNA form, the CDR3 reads TGTGCCAGCAGTGAAGCGGGGTTAGGCAATCAGCCCCAGCATTTT.